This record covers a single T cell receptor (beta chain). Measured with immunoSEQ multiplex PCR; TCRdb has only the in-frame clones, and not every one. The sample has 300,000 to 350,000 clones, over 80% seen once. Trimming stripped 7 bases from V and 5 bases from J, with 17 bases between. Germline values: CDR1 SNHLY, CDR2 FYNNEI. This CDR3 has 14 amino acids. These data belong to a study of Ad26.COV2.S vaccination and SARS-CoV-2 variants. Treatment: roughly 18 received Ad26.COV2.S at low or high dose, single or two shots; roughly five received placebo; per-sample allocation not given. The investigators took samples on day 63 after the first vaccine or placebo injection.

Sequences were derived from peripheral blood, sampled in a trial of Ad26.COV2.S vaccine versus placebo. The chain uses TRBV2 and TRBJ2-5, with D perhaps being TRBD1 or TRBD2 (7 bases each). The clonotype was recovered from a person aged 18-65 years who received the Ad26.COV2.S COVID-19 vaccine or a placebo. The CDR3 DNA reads TGTGCCAGCACCCCAGACCAGGGGGGGGAGACCCAGTACTTC. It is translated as CASTPDQGGETQYF.